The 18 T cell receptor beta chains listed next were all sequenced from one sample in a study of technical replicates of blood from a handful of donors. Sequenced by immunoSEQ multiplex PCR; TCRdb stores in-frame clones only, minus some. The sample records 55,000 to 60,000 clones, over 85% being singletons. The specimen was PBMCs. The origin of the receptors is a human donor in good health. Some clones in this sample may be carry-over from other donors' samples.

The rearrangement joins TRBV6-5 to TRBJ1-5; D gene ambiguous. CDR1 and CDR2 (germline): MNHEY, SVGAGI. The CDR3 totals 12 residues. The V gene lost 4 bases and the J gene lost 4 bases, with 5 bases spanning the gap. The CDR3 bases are TGTGCCAGCAGTTCCTTAAATCAGCCCCAGCATTTT. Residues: CASSSLNQPQHF.

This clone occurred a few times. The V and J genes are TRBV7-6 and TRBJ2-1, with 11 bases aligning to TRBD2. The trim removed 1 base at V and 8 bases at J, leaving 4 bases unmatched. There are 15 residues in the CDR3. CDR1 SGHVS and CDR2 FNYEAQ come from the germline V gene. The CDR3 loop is CASSLVYSGRDEQFF. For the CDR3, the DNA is TGTGCCAGCAGCTTAGTGTATAGCGGGAGGGATGAGCAGTTCTTC. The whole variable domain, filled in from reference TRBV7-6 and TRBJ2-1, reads GAGVSQSPRYKVTKRGQDVALRCDPISGHVSLYWYRQALGQGPEFLTYFNYEAQQDKSGLPNDRFSAERPEGSISTLTIQRTEQRDSAMYRCASSLVYSGRDEQFFGPGTRLTVL.

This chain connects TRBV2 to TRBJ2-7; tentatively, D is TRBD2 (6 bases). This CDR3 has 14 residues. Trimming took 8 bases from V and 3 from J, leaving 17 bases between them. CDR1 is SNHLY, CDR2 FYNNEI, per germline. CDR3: CASGVSGDLYEQYF. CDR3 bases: TGTGCCAGCGGTGTTTCGGGGGACCTCTACGAGCAGTACTTC. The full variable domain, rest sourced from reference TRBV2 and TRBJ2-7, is EPEVTQTPSHQVTQMGQEVILRCVPISNHLYFYWYRQILGQKVEFLVSFYNNEISEKSEIFDDQFSVERPDGSNFTLKIRSTKLEDSAMYFCASGVSGDLYEQYFGPGTRLTVT.

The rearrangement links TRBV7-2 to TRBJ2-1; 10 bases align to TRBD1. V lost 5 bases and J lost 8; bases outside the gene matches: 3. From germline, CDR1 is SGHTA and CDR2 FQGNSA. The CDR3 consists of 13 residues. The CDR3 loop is CASSRDRGDEQFF. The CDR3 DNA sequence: TGTGCCAGCAGCCGGGACAGGGGCGATGAGCAGTTCTTC.

The DNA of the CDR3 is TGCAGTGCATCTAGATGGGAGACCCAGTACTTC. Its translation is CSASRWETQYF. V usage is TRBV20-1 and J usage is TRBJ2-5; D call uncertain. In germline, CDR1 is DFQATT, CDR2 SNEGSKA (reference sequence). V lost 6 bases, J lost 5 bases, and 10 bases lay in between. This CDR3 is 11 amino acids long.

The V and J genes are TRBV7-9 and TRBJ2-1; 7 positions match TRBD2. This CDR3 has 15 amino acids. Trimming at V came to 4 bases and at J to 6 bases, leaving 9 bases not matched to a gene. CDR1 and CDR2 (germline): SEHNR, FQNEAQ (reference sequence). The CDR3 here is CASSSSWRGINEQFF. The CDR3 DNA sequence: TGTGCCAGCAGCTCCTCCTGGCGGGGGATCAATGAGCAGTTCTTC.

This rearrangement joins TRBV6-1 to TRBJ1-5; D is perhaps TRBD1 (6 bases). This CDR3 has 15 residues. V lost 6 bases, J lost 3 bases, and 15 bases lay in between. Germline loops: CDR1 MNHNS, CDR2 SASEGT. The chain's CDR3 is CASRLIRDTNQPQHF. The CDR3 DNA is TGTGCCAGCAGGTTAATTAGGGACACCAATCAGCCCCAGCATTTT.

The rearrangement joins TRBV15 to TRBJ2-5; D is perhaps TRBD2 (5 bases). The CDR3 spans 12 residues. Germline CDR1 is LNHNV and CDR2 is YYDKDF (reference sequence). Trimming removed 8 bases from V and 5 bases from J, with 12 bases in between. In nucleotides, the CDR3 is TGTGCCACCTCCCGGGGAGTCGAGACCCAGTACTTC. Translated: CATSRGVETQYF.

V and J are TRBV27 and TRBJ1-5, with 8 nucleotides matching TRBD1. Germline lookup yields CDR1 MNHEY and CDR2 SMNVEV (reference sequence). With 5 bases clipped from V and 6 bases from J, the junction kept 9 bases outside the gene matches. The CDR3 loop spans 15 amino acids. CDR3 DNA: TGTGCCAGCAGTCCTGGACAGGGCAGGATTCAGCCCCAGCATTTT. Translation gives CASSPGQGRIQPQHF.

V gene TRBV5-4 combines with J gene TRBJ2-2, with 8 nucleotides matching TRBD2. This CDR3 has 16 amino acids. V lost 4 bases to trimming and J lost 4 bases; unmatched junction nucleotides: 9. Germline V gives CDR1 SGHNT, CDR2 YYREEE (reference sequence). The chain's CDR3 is CASSPGGAGGTGELFF. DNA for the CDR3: TGTGCCAGCAGCCCGGGGGGGGCGGGAGGCACCGGGGAGCTGTTTTTT. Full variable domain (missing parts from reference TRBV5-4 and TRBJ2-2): ETGVTQSPTHLIKTRGQQVTLRCSSQSGHNTVSWYQQALGQGPQFIFQYYREEENGRGNFPPRFSGLQFPNYSSELNVNALELDDSALYLCASSPGGAGGTGELFFGEGSRLTVL.

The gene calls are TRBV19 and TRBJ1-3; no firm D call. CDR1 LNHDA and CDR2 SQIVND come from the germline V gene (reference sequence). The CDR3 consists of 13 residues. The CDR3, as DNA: TGTGCATCGACGGGAAGCTCTGGAAACACCATATATTTT. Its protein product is CASTGSSGNTIYF.

The chain's CDR3 is CASSFRPLAGVIDTQYF. CDR3 bases: TGTGCCAGCAGCTTCAGACCATTAGCGGGAGTAATAGATACGCAGTATTTT. The chain couples TRBV7-2 to TRBJ2-3; 9 nucleotides match TRBD2. Germline CDR1 SGHTA, CDR2 FQGNSA. Germline trimming cut 3 bases from V and 5 bases from J; bases unmatched to any gene: 12. The CDR3 is 17 amino acids.

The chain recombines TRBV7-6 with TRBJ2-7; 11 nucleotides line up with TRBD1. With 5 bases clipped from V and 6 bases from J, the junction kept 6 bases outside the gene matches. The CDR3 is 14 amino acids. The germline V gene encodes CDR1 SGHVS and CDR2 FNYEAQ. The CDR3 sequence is CASSHGQGASEQYF. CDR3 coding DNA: TGTGCCAGCAGCCACGGACAGGGGGCCTCCGAGCAGTACTTC.

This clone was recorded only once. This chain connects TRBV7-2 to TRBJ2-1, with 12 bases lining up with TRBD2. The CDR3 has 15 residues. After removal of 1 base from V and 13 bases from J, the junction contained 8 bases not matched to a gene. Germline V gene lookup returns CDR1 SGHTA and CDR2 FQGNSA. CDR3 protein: CASSLDLAGGRDQFF. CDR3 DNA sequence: TGTGCCAGCAGCTTAGATCTAGCGGGAGGGCGGGACCAGTTCTTC.

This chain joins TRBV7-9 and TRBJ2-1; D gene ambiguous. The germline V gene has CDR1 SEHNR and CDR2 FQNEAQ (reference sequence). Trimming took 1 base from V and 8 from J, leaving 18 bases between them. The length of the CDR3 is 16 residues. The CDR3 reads CASSLVGLRGVDEQFF. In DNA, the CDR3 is TGTGCCAGCAGCTTAGTAGGCCTCCGCGGCGTAGATGAGCAGTTCTTC.

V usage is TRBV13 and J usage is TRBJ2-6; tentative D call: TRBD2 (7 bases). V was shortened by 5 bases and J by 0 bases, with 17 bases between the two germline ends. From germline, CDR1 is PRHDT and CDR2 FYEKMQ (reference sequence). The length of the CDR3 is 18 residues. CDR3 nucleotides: TGTGCCAGCAGCGCGCTGGGGGGGCCCGGCTCTGGGGCCAACGTCCTGACTTTC. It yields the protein CASSALGGPGSGANVLTF. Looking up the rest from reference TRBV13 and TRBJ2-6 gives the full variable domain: AAGVIQSPRHLIKEKRETATLKCYPIPRHDTVYWYQQGPGQDPQFLISFYEKMQSDKGSIPDRFSAQQFSDYHSELNMSSLELGDSALYFCASSALGGPGSGANVLTFGAGSRLTVL.

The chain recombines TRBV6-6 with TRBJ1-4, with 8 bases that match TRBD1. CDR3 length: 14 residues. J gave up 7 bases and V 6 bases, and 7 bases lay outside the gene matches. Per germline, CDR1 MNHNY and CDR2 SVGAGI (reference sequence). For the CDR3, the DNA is TGTGCCAGCAGGACTTCAGGGGGCGGTGAAAAACTGTTTTTT. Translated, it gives CASRTSGGGEKLFF.

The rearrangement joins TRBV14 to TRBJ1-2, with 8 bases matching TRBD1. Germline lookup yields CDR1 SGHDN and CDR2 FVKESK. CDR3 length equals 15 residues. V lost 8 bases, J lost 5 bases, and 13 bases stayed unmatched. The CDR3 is CASSGTGTSLYGYTF. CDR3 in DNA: TGTGCCAGCTCCGGGACAGGAACGTCGTTATATGGCTACACCTTC.